This T cell receptor beta chain emerged from a study of breast tumors, draining lymph nodes, adjacent tissues. Study outcomes and limitations: Tumor TCR diversity was below lymph nodes but above nontumor tissue.

One entry per CDR3 protein results from TCRdb running MiXCR on the multiplex PCR reads. The sample consists of about 15,000 distinct CDR3 sequences, nearly 45% of them appearing once. Trimming pared 1 base from V and 3 bases from J, leaving 13 bases between. Germline V gives CDR1 SGHDT, CDR2 YYEEEE. The CDR3 sequence is 15 residues long. This clonotype was detected ten times or more. Its target is not known. The chain has TRBV5-6 and TRBJ1-2; a weak D match, TRBD1 (6 bases). Sequenced: tumor-adjacent breast tissue. The sequence came from a female donor with breast cancer. Some clones in this sample may be carry-over from other donors' samples. CDR3 sequence reads: CASSLTGKGDYGYTF. The CDR3 DNA sequence: TGTGCCAGCAGCTTGACAGGGAAGGGTGACTATGGCTACACCTTC.